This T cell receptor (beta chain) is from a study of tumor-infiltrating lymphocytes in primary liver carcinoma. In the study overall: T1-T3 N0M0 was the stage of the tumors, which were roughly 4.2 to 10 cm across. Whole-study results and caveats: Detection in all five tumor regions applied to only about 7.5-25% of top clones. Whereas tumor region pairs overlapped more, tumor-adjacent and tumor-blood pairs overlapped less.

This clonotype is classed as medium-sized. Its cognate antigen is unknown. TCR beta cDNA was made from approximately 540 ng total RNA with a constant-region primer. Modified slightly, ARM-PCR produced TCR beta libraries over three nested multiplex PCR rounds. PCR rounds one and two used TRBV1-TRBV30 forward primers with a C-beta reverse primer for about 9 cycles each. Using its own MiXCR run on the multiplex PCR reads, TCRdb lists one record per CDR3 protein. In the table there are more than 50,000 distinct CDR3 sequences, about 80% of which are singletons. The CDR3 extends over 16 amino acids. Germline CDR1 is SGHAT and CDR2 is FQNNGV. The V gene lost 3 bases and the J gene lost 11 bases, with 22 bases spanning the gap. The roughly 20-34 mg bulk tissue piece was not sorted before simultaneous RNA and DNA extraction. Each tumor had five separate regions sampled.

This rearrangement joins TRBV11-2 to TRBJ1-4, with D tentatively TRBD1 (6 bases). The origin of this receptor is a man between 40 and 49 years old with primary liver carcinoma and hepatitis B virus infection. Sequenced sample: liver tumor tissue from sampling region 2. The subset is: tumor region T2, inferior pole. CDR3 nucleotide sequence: TGTGCCAGCAGCTTGGACAGCGGTTCGGGTGGATGGAAACTGTTTTTT. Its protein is CASSLDSGSGGWKLFF.